The rows below give T cell receptor beta chains drawn from one sample of a study of immune evolution from preneoplasia to lung adenocarcinoma. Sequencing used immunoSEQ multiplex PCR; TCRdb keeps in-frame clones, though not all of them. The sample comprises thousands of clones, around 73% of which are singletons, and around 10% rests with the top ten. Sequencing was performed on FFPE minimally invasive lung adenocarcinoma tissue. The receptors were gathered from a person aged 60-80 years with lung adenocarcinoma. CDR3s include the opening cysteine and the closing phenylalanine or tryptophan. A D gene is named only where the DNA matches it firmly. The size entry is marked missing in some rows and otherwise reads once, few, many or a size class.

j_call: TRBJ2-1
clone_size: few
d_call: NA
v_call: TRBV19
cdr3_nt: TGTGCCAGTAGTATGACCATACGGATCAATGAGCAGTTCTTC
cdr3_aa: CASSMTIRINEQFF

j_call: TRBJ2-7
clone_size: NA
d_call: TRBD2
v_call: TRBV19
cdr3_nt: TGTGCCAGTAGTGTCTCGGGGGGCGAGCAGTACTTC
cdr3_aa: CASSVSGGEQYF

j_call: TRBJ2-3
clone_size: NA
d_call: TRBD2
v_call: TRBV5-6
cdr3_nt: TGTGCCAGCAGCTTGGGGGCTAGCGGGAGATCGGATACGCAGTATTTT
cdr3_aa: CASSLGASGRSDTQYF

j_call: TRBJ2-3
clone_size: once
d_call: NA
v_call: TRBV7-8
cdr3_nt: TGTGCCAGCAGCTTAGCGGGACCTCATGAGGATACGCAGTATTTT
cdr3_aa: CASSLAGPHEDTQYF

j_call: TRBJ2-1
clone_size: few
d_call: NA
v_call: TRBV7-9
cdr3_nt: TGTGCCAGCAGCTTAGCGGGGGTTTCCTACAATGAGCAGTTCTTC
cdr3_aa: CASSLAGVSYNEQFF

j_call: TRBJ2-5
clone_size: NA
d_call: TRBD2
v_call: TRBV6-5
cdr3_nt: TGTGCCAGCAGTTACGGCGGGGGGCTCGAGACCCAGTACTTC
cdr3_aa: CASSYGGGLETQYF

j_call: TRBJ2-1
clone_size: NA
d_call: TRBD2
v_call: TRBV30
cdr3_nt: TGTGCCTGGGACGGCGGGAGCTCCTACAATGAGCAGTTCTTC
cdr3_aa: CAWDGGSSYNEQFF

j_call: TRBJ2-5
clone_size: NA
d_call: TRBD2
v_call: TRBV5-1
cdr3_nt: TGCGCCAGCAGCTTAAAAGCGGGAGGAGGTGAGACCCAGTACTTC
cdr3_aa: CASSLKAGGGETQYF

j_call: TRBJ2-1
clone_size: NA
d_call: TRBD2
v_call: TRBV18
cdr3_nt: TGTGCCAGCTCACCCGGACTAGGAGGGTCAGGTAATGAGCAGTTCTTC
cdr3_aa: CASSPGLGGSGNEQFF

j_call: TRBJ2-1
clone_size: once
d_call: TRBD2
v_call: TRBV4-2
cdr3_nt: TGTGCCAGCAGCCTCACCCTAGCGGGAGACAATGAGCAGTTCTTC
cdr3_aa: CASSLTLAGDNEQFF

j_call: TRBJ2-1
clone_size: NA
d_call: NA
v_call: TRBV28
cdr3_nt: TGTGCCAGCAGTTTAGGGCCCTTCAATGAGCAGTTCTTC
cdr3_aa: CASSLGPFNEQFF

j_call: TRBJ2-2
clone_size: few
d_call: NA
v_call: TRBV6-1
cdr3_nt: TGTGCCAGCGGACTAAGTGCCGGGGAGCTGTTTTTT
cdr3_aa: CASGLSAGELFF

j_call: TRBJ1-5
clone_size: NA
d_call: NA
v_call: TRBV5-5
cdr3_nt: TGTGCCAGCAGCTTCGGCAATCAGCCCCAGCATTTT
cdr3_aa: CASSFGNQPQHF

j_call: TRBJ2-7
clone_size: few
d_call: NA
v_call: TRBV12-2
cdr3_nt: TGTGCAAGTCGCTTTGGGGGACAGGGTTCGTACGAGCAGTACTTC
cdr3_aa: CASRFGGQGSYEQYF

j_call: TRBJ2-7
clone_size: NA
d_call: NA
v_call: TRBV7-2
cdr3_nt: TGTGCCAGCAGCCATGGAGAGCAGTACTTC
cdr3_aa: CASSHGEQYF

j_call: TRBJ2-2
clone_size: NA
d_call: TRBD2
v_call: TRBV30
cdr3_nt: TGTGCCTCCACTAGCGGGAGCGGTACCGGGGAGCTGTTTTTT
cdr3_aa: CASTSGSGTGELFF

j_call: TRBJ1-4
clone_size: NA
d_call: NA
v_call: TRBV19
cdr3_nt: TGTGCCAGTAAGCAGAGGTCCAAAAGTGAAAAACTGTTTTTT
cdr3_aa: CASKQRSKSEKLFF

j_call: TRBJ1-1
clone_size: NA
d_call: NA
v_call: TRBV18
cdr3_nt: TGTGCCAGCTCAGTGGTCGGGAACACTGAAGCTTTCTTT
cdr3_aa: CASSVVGNTEAFF

j_call: TRBJ1-2
clone_size: large
d_call: NA
v_call: TRBV30
cdr3_nt: TGTGCCTGGAGTGTAGCCCCAAACTATGGCTACACCTTC
cdr3_aa: CAWSVAPNYGYTF

j_call: TRBJ2-1
clone_size: NA
d_call: TRBD1
v_call: TRBV5-4
cdr3_nt: TGTGCCAGCAGCCCAGGTCCCGGGACAGGGGGCGCGGGCTACAATGAGCAGTTCTTC
cdr3_aa: CASSPGPGTGGAGYNEQFF

j_call: TRBJ1-1
clone_size: NA
d_call: NA
v_call: TRBV27
cdr3_nt: TGTGCCAGCAGGGAGGGAACTGAAGCTTTCTTT
cdr3_aa: CASREGTEAFF

j_call: TRBJ2-5
clone_size: NA
d_call: NA
v_call: TRBV7-8
cdr3_nt: TGTGCCAGCAGCTTAGCCTCCGCCCCAGGTGATCGGGAGACCCAGTACTTC
cdr3_aa: CASSLASAPGDRETQYF

j_call: TRBJ2-3
clone_size: NA
d_call: TRBD1
v_call: TRBV30
cdr3_nt: TGTGCCTGGAGTGTACAGGGGGCGAGGGGTCAGCCCCAGTATTTT
cdr3_aa: CAWSVQGARGQPQYF

j_call: TRBJ2-1
clone_size: NA
d_call: TRBD2
v_call: TRBV10-1
cdr3_nt: TGCGCCAGCAGTGGACTAGCGAAACAAAATGAGCAGTTCTTC
cdr3_aa: CASSGLAKQNEQFF

j_call: TRBJ2-2
clone_size: NA
d_call: TRBD2
v_call: TRBV11-3
cdr3_nt: TGTGCCAGCAGCTTAACTAGCGGGAGCCGGGAGCTGTTTTTT
cdr3_aa: CASSLTSGSRELFF

j_call: TRBJ2-7
clone_size: NA
d_call: NA
v_call: TRBV5-6
cdr3_nt: TGTGCCAGCAGCTTGGTCACCGCCTACGAGCAGTACTTC
cdr3_aa: CASSLVTAYEQYF

j_call: TRBJ2-5
clone_size: NA
d_call: NA
v_call: TRBV7-6
cdr3_nt: TGTGCCAGCACTACAGGGGGGGGCGGCTTTCAAGAGACCCAGTACTTC
cdr3_aa: CASTTGGGGFQETQYF

j_call: TRBJ1-4
clone_size: NA
d_call: NA
v_call: TRBV30
cdr3_nt: TGTGCCTGGAGTGTTGGGGGGAGCGGAGAAAAACTGTTTTTT
cdr3_aa: CAWSVGGSGEKLFF

j_call: TRBJ2-7
clone_size: NA
d_call: TRBD1
v_call: TRBV30
cdr3_nt: TGTGCCTGGACGCATGGGGCCAGGGGGTACGAGCAGTACTTC
cdr3_aa: CAWTHGARGYEQYF

j_call: TRBJ2-7
clone_size: NA
d_call: NA
v_call: TRBV30
cdr3_nt: TGTGCCTGGAGGGGTGGGTTCTGGGGCGAGCAGTACTTC
cdr3_aa: CAWRGGFWGEQYF

j_call: TRBJ2-2
clone_size: NA
d_call: NA
v_call: TRBV7-8
cdr3_nt: TGTGCCAGCAGCCGATTAACCGGGGAGCTGTTTTTT
cdr3_aa: CASSRLTGELFF

j_call: TRBJ2-7
clone_size: NA
d_call: TRBD1
v_call: TRBV11-2
cdr3_nt: TGTGCCAGCAGCCCGGGACAGGGCTACGAGCAGTACTTC
cdr3_aa: CASSPGQGYEQYF

j_call: TRBJ2-3
clone_size: NA
d_call: NA
v_call: TRBV4-2
cdr3_nt: TGTGCCAGCAGCCAGCAAATCCAGGGCACAGATACGCAGTATTTT
cdr3_aa: CASSQQIQGTDTQYF

j_call: TRBJ2-3
clone_size: NA
d_call: TRBD2
v_call: TRBV6-4
cdr3_nt: TGTGCCAGCAGTGTGGCGGGAGCGGGAGATACGCAGTATTTT
cdr3_aa: CASSVAGAGDTQYF

j_call: TRBJ2-5
clone_size: NA
d_call: TRBD2
v_call: TRBV5-6
cdr3_nt: TGTGCCAGCAGCTCCAGACTAGCGGGAGCGACGGAGACCCAGTACTTC
cdr3_aa: CASSSRLAGATETQYF